This TCR beta chain was identified in a study of cytomegalovirus exposure and HLA in healthy donors. Germline V gene sequence: CDR1 SQVTM, CDR2 ANQGSEA. CDR3 size: 14 residues. Trimming removed 3 bases from V and 8 bases from J; junction bases left unmatched: 10. Whole-study findings and limits: For cytomegalovirus status, the classifier reportedly gave diagnoses with high specificity and sensitivity.

While the first cohort had 650 to 850 subjects, the donors belonged to the separate validation cohort of over a hundred subjects. The data were produced by immunoSEQ multiplex PCR, yet TCRdb's version contains in-frame clones alone and is incomplete. The data show 180,000 or so clones, roughly 84% seen once. Concerning this clone: The antigen is not known.

The clonotype was recovered from a woman aged 25 to 39 in good health and CMV-seropositive. The specimen sequenced was PBMCs. The chain recombines TRBV29-1 with TRBJ2-1, with TRBD2 matching 7 bases. In DNA, the CDR3 is TGCAGCGTTGATGTGGGCGGGAGTCTCGATGAGCAGTTCTTC. This codes for CSVDVGGSLDEQFF.